Sequencing of this T cell receptor beta chain was carried out in a study of PD-L1 blockade in urothelial cancer. Study-level background: Beginning in about 2014, patients received atezolizumab, given as 1,200 mg intravenously every 3 weeks. The authors examined blood 3 weeks (second dose) and 6 weeks after treatment start.

Time point defined: pretreatment peripheral blood. This CDR3 region has 18 residues. Spiking of synthetic TCR analog templates was performed in each PCR. The method was immunoSEQ multiplex PCR; TCRdb's version includes in-frame clones alone and lacks a portion of them. The sample holds about 95,000 clones; around 91% are singletons and the top ten take around 1.5%. V gene TRBV21-1 combines with J gene TRBJ1-5; the tabulated D call, TRBD1, remains unverified against the DNA. TRBV21-1 is a listed pseudogene. This TCR was recovered from a man aged 60-69 years with urothelial cancer. Sample: PBMCs, taken around atezolizumab (anti-PD-L1) treatment. The CDR3 nucleotides are TGTGCCAGCAGCAAACCCTTGTGCAGGGGGCGTGGCAATCAGCCCCAGCATTTT. As protein: CASSKPLCRGRGNQPQHF.